A single sample is the source of the 9 T cell receptor beta chains below, sequenced in a study of OX40 agonist ivuxolimab in advanced cancers. TCRdb's table, derived via immunoSEQ multiplex PCR, lists solely in-frame clones and lacks some. Among about 75,000 clones listed, approximately 86% were seen once. Sequencing was performed on CD4+ or CD8+ T cells sorted from blood, taken in a trial of the OX40 agonist ivuxolimab. The source of these receptors is an adult with an advanced solid tumor such as melanoma, head and neck, liver or kidney cancer.

The chain uses TRBV6-5 and TRBJ1-5; D might be TRBD1 (6 bases). Germline V gene data show CDR1 as MNHEY and CDR2 as SVGAGI. With 1 base removed from V and 4 bases from J, the gap between germline ends came to 8 bases. This CDR3 spans 14 amino acids. The CDR3: CASSYLGQNQPQHF. CDR3 DNA sequence: TGTGCCAGCAGTTACTTAGGACAGAATCAGCCCCAGCATTTT.

This sequence joins TRBV7-3 and TRBJ2-7; D is unresolved. Germline CDR1 is SGHTA and CDR2 is FQGTGA. This CDR3 spans 14 amino acids. Trimming pared 2 bases from V and 2 bases from J, leaving 10 bases between. In nucleotides, the CDR3 is TGTGCCAGCAGCTTAGGTGTCACAACCTACGAGCAGTACTTC. It specifies CASSLGVTTYEQYF.

V and J are TRBV5-5 and TRBJ2-7; TRBD1 might be the D (6 bases). The germline CDR1 and CDR2 sequences are SGHKS and YYEKEE (reference sequence). V was clipped by 4 bases and J by 2 bases, with 13 bases between them. This CDR3 has 14 residues. The CDR3 sequence is CASSLAGATYEQYF. CDR3 bases: TGTGCCAGCAGCCTCGCAGGGGCGACCTACGAGCAGTACTTC. Complete variable domain (other parts from reference TRBV5-5 and TRBJ2-7): DAGVTQSPTHLIKTRGQQVTLRCSPISGHKSVSWYQQVLGQGPQFIFQYYEKEERGRGNFPDRFSARQFPNYSSELNVNALLLGDSALYLCASSLAGATYEQYFGPGTRLTVT.

This chain joins TRBV6-5 and TRBJ1-2; tentatively, D is TRBD1 (5 bases). CDR3 length: 12 residues. The germline V gene encodes CDR1 MNHEY and CDR2 SVGAGI. Trimming removed 0 bases at V and 7 bases at J, with 6 bases between. The DNA for the CDR3 is TGTGCCAGCAGTTACTCGGGGGTTGGCTACACCTTC. It yields the protein CASSYSGVGYTF.

This chain uses TRBV9 with TRBJ2-1; unclear D gene. Germline CDR1 SGDLS, CDR2 YYNGEE. Trimming cost V 0 bases and J 8 bases, with 9 bases left between them. The CDR3 covers 13 residues. The chain's CDR3 is CASSVDNVYEQFF. For the CDR3, the DNA is TGTGCCAGCAGCGTAGATAACGTCTATGAGCAGTTCTTC.

The chain uses TRBV18 and TRBJ1-1; D is unclear. CDR3 size: 13 residues. The germline gives CDR1 KGHSH, CDR2 LQKENI. V gave up 1 base and J gave up 6 bases, with 9 bases separating them. The CDR3 DNA is TGTGCCAGCTCACCACGCTCTGGCGCTGAAGCTTTCTTT. This translates into CASSPRSGAEAFF.

This sequence joins TRBV6-5 and TRBJ2-5; tentative D call: TRBD1 (5 bases). CDR1 and CDR2 from the germline V gene are MNHEY and SVGAGI. V was shortened by 0 bases and J by 4 bases, with 9 bases between the two germline ends. The CDR3 is 14 residues long. The CDR3 reads CASSYSGLGETQYF. The CDR3 coding sequence is TGTGCCAGCAGTTACTCGGGGCTCGGAGAGACCCAGTACTTC.

This rearrangement joins TRBV4-3 to TRBJ2-2, with 9 bases aligning to TRBD1. The V and J ends lost 6 bases and 5 bases, in that order; junction bases with no gene match: 4. The CDR3 is 14 amino acids. Germline V gene data show CDR1 as LGHNA and CDR2 as YSLEER. The CDR3 sequence: CASSLTGGTGELFF. DNA of the CDR3: TGCGCCAGCAGTCTGACAGGGGGAACCGGGGAGCTGTTTTTT.

The chain links TRBV29-1 to TRBJ2-5, with D perhaps matching TRBD1 (7 bases). The CDR3 extends over 12 amino acids. V lost 7 bases, J lost 4 bases, and 13 bases lay in between. Per the germline V gene, CDR1 is SQVTM and CDR2 is ANQGSEA. CDR3 sequence: CSANRGGETQYF. The CDR3 nucleotides read TGCAGCGCCAACAGGGGAGGAGAGACCCAGTACTTC.